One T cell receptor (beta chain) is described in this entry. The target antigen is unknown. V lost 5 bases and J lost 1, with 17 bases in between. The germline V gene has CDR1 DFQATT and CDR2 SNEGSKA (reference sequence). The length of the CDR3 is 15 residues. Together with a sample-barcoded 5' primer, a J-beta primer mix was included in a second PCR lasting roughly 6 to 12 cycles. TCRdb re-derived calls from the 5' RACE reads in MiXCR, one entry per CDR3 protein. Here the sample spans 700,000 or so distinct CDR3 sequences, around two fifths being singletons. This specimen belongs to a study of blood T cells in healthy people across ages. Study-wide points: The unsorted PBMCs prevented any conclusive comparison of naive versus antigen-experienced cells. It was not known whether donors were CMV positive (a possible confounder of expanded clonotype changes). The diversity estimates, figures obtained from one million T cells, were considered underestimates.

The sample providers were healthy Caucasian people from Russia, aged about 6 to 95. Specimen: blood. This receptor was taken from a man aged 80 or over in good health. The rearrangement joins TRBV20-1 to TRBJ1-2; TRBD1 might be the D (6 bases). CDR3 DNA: TGCAGTGCTTATTACCGGGACACTAGTAACTATGGCTACACCTTC. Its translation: CSAYYRDTSNYGYTF.